Below, 31 T cell receptor beta chains from the same sample are listed, as sequenced in a study of Ad26.COV2.S vaccination and SARS-CoV-2 variants. TCRdb's copy holds only in-frame clones and misses some; the assay was immunoSEQ multiplex PCR. There are under 550,000 clones in the sample; 90% occur only once, and 12% lies in the top ten. Treatment described: 15 to 20 received Ad26.COV2.S at low or high dose, single or two shots; several received placebo; per-sample allocation not given. At day 63 after the first vaccine or placebo injection, samples were drawn. Sequences were derived from peripheral blood, sampled in a trial of Ad26.COV2.S vaccine versus placebo. These receptors all stem from a person aged 18-65 years who received the Ad26.COV2.S COVID-19 vaccine or a placebo.

The J gene is TRBJ1-1, the V gene TRBV3-1 (or the pseudogene TRBV3-2); D is unresolved. This CDR3 has 15 residues. V lost 4 bases to trimming and J lost 2 bases, with 14 bases between them. Germline V gene data show CDR1 as LGHDT and CDR2 as YNNKEL (reference sequence). The CDR3 DNA reads TGTGCCAGCAGCCCTTCAACCCCAGGAAACACTGAAGCTTTCTTT. Its translation: CASSPSTPGNTEAFF.

V usage is TRBV5-4 and J usage is TRBJ2-5, with D tentatively TRBD1 (6 bases). CDR3 length: 15 residues. With 0 bases removed from V and 3 bases from J, the gap between germline ends came to 12 bases. The germline V gene encodes CDR1 SGHNT and CDR2 YYREEE (reference sequence). CDR3 in amino acids: CASSLGQGREETQYF. Here the CDR3 DNA reads TGTGCCAGCAGCTTGGGGCAGGGGCGAGAAGAGACCCAGTACTTC.

This clone appeared once. V gene TRBV7-2 combines with J gene TRBJ2-5; D is uncertain. This CDR3 is built from 14 residues. The V and J ends lost 5 bases and 4 bases respectively, with 14 bases between them. Germline CDR1 is SGHTA and CDR2 is FQGNSA. CDR3 coding DNA: TGTGCCAGCAGCCCCAACGGCTTGCGAGAGACCCAGTACTTC. Translated: CASSPNGLRETQYF.

V gene TRBV7-3 combines with J gene TRBJ2-6; TRBD1 matches at 9 bases. CDR1 and CDR2 (germline): SGHTA, FQGTGA. V lost 1 base to trimming and J lost 1 base; unmatched junction nucleotides: 11. The CDR3 is made up of 20 amino acids. CDR3 nucleotides: TGTGCCAGCAGCTTAATAGGGGGACAGGGTTTGGCTTCTGGGGCCAACGTCCTGACTTTC. It codes for CASSLIGGQGLASGANVLTF.

The chain is built from TRBV10-3 and TRBJ2-5; the D is unclear. With 11 bases removed from V and 5 bases from J, the gap between germline ends came to 18 bases. CDR1 and CDR2 from the germline V gene are ENHRY and SYGVKD. The CDR3 is 13 amino acids. This CDR3 is CAAQEWMGETQYF. The DNA for the CDR3 is TGTGCCGCGCAAGAGTGGATGGGGGAGACCCAGTACTTC.

In nucleotides, the CDR3 is TGTGCCAGCAGTTTACGTCAGAACTATGGCTACACCTTC. This sequence encodes CASSLRQNYGYTF. V usage is TRBV28 and J usage is TRBJ1-2; D gene uncertain. The V end was cut by 2 bases, the J end by 2 bases, with 6 bases between. Germline V gives CDR1 MDHEN, CDR2 SYDVKM. CDR3 length equals 13 residues.

The V gene is TRBV2, the J gene TRBJ2-5, with 8 nucleotides matching TRBD1. V lost 1 base, J lost 4 bases, and 5 bases stayed unmatched. The V gene's germline CDR1 is SNHLY and CDR2 FYNNEI. The CDR3 sequence is 15 residues long. This CDR3 reads CASSEGTGFPETQYF. In DNA, the CDR3 is TGTGCCAGCAGTGAAGGGACAGGGTTTCCAGAGACCCAGTACTTC.

The chain joins TRBV7-3 to TRBJ2-3, with TRBD1 matching 9 bases. The CDR3 is 16 residues long. Germline CDR1 and CDR2: SGHTA and FQGTGA. J was trimmed by 4 bases and V by 1 base; bases with no gene match: 6. CDR3 loop: CASSLIGQGMADTQYF. In DNA form, the CDR3 reads TGTGCCAGCAGCTTAATAGGACAGGGGATGGCAGATACGCAGTATTTT.

The chain links TRBV10-3 to TRBJ1-2; possible D gene TRBD1, 5 bases. The CDR3 covers 13 residues. Germline CDR1 is ENHRY and CDR2 is SYGVKD. V was trimmed by 5 bases and J by 4 bases, leaving 11 bases between them. CDR3 amino acids: CAISTGTAYGYTF. In DNA, the CDR3 is TGTGCCATCAGTACCGGGACTGCCTATGGCTACACCTTC.

This clone has only one observation. The chain recombines TRBV7-9 with TRBJ1-1; D unresolved. Germline assignment: CDR1 SEHNR and CDR2 FQNEAQ (reference sequence). V was shortened by 2 bases and J by 4 bases, with 20 bases between the two germline ends. This CDR3 is 17 amino acids long. The CDR3, as DNA: TGTGCCAGCAGCTTAAAGAACTATCCAGAACAATTCACTGAAGCTTTCTTT. Translating it yields CASSLKNYPEQFTEAFF.

J is TRBJ1-5 and V is TRBV7-9; unclear D gene. There are 12 residues in the CDR3. Deletions cut 2 bases from V and 4 bases from J, with 3 bases between. Per the germline V gene, CDR1 is SEHNR and CDR2 is FQNEAQ (reference sequence). CDR3 protein: CASSLWNQPQHF. The CDR3 DNA is TGTGCCAGCAGCTTATGGAATCAGCCCCAGCATTTT.

As DNA, the CDR3 is TGCGCCAGCAGTGAAGGGTCAGAGGAGCAGTTCTTC. It yields the protein CASSEGSEEQFF. The chain combines TRBV10-1 with TRBJ2-1, with D uncertain. V was pared by 3 bases and J by 10 bases, with 10 bases between. The CDR3 loop spans 12 amino acids. Germline CDR1 and CDR2: WNHNN and SYGVQD (reference sequence).

The sample holds a few counts of this clone. The chain combines TRBV4-3 with TRBJ2-7; D perhaps matches TRBD1 (5 bases). Trimming removed 0 bases from V and 13 bases from J, with 16 bases in between. This CDR3 comprises 13 residues. The germline V gene has CDR1 LGHNA and CDR2 YSLEER. For the CDR3, the DNA is TGCGCCAGCAGCCAAGATTGGCAACAGGATTTATACTTC. Translating gives CASSQDWQQDLYF.

The rearrangement joins TRBV7-9 to TRBJ2-7; D possibly corresponds to TRBD2 (5 bases). V gave up 5 bases and J gave up 7 bases, with 24 bases separating them. CDR3 length equals 16 residues. The germline V gene has CDR1 SEHNR and CDR2 FQNEAQ (reference sequence). DNA for the CDR3: TGTGCCAGCAGCCACTCGGTGGCGGCTACCCGGGGAGAGCAGTACTTC. Residues: CASSHSVAATRGEQYF.

This clone was observed once. The chain couples TRBV9 to TRBJ1-6; D call uncertain. CDR1 and CDR2 from the germline V gene are SGDLS and YYNGEE. V lost 3 bases to trimming and J lost 9 bases, with 10 bases between them. The CDR3 spans 13 residues. CDR3 sequence: CASSGVGGSPLHF. CDR3 DNA: TGTGCCAGCAGCGGGGTGGGAGGTTCACCCCTCCACTTT.

This chain uses TRBV5-6 with TRBJ1-1; no reliable D call. With 8 bases removed from V and 3 bases from J, the gap between germline ends came to 11 bases. This CDR3 contains 12 residues. Germline assignment: CDR1 SGHDT and CDR2 YYEEEE. The CDR3 region has the DNA TGTGCCAGTCAGCTTCAGTACACTGAAGCTTTCTTT. Translation: CASQLQYTEAFF.

CDR3 in amino acids: CASSLRGAETEAFF. The CDR3 DNA follows: TGTGCCAGCAGTTTAAGGGGGGCGGAGACTGAAGCTTTCTTT. V is TRBV27 and J is TRBJ1-1, with D tentatively TRBD1 (6 bases). Germline V gene lookup returns CDR1 MNHEY and CDR2 SMNVEV (reference sequence). Trimming cost V 2 bases and J 5 bases, with 12 bases left between them. The CDR3 length is 14 residues.

The CDR3 nucleotides read TGCGCCAGCAGCCCCAAACCGCGGCTAACCAACACAGATACGCAGTATTTT. Translation: CASSPKPRLTNTDTQYF. This chain joins TRBV5-1 and TRBJ2-3; D gene unclear. The CDR3 spans 17 residues. V lost 4 bases, J lost 2 bases, and 20 bases lay in between. Germline V gene data show CDR1 as SGHRS and CDR2 as YFSETQ.

V and J are TRBV3-1 (or the pseudogene TRBV3-2) and TRBJ2-2, with D possibly being TRBD1 or TRBD2 (5 bases each). CDR1 and CDR2 from the germline V gene are LGHDT and YNNKEL (reference sequence). CDR3 length: 19 amino acids. V dropped 6 bases and J dropped 3 bases, with 26 bases sitting between them. CDR3 bases: TGTGCCAGCAGACCAAGCCCAGGGTTAGCAAGCGGTGACACCGGGGAGCTGTTTTTT. Translation: CASRPSPGLASGDTGELFF.

CDR3 DNA: TGTGCCAGCAGCTTAGGTATGGGACAGGGAACCTACGAGCAGTACTTC. Amino acid sequence: CASSLGMGQGTYEQYF. V is TRBV7-8 and J is TRBJ2-7, with 9 bases aligning to TRBD1. The V segment lost 1 base and the J segment 2 bases; nucleotides outside the gene matches: 6. Germline values: CDR1 SGHVS, CDR2 FQNEAQ. CDR3 length equals 16 residues. Complete variable domain (other parts from reference TRBV7-8 and TRBJ2-7): GAGVSQSPRYKVAKRGQDVALRCDPISGHVSLFWYQQALGQGPEFLTYFQNEAQLDKSGLPSDRFFAERPEGSVSTLKIQRTQQEDSAVYLCASSLGMGQGTYEQYFGPGTRLTVT.

The V and J genes are TRBV29-1 and TRBJ1-1; 9 nucleotides match TRBD1. The trim removed 4 bases at V and 5 bases at J, leaving 5 bases unmatched. Germline values: CDR1 SQVTM, CDR2 ANQGSEA. This CDR3 spans 13 amino acids. DNA of the CDR3: TGCAGCGTTGGGGGACAGGGAGGGACTGAAGCTTTCTTT. This sequence encodes CSVGGQGGTEAFF.

The V and J genes are TRBV7-2 and TRBJ2-7, with D uncertain. Trimming stripped 1 base from V and 3 bases from J, with 7 bases between. There are 13 residues in the CDR3. Germline V CDR1 and CDR2: SGHTA, FQGNSA. The CDR3 loop reads CASSLVPNYEQYF. CDR3 nucleotide sequence: TGTGCCAGCAGCTTAGTTCCGAACTACGAGCAGTACTTC.

CDR3 bases: TGTGCCAGCAGTCTGGACTGGGGTGAGCAGTTCTTC. Protein: CASSLDWGEQFF. The V gene is TRBV2, the J gene TRBJ2-1, with D possibly being TRBD2 (5 bases). CDR1 is SNHLY and CDR2 is FYNNEI in the germline V gene. This CDR3 region has 12 residues. With 5 bases removed from V and 9 bases from J, the gap between germline ends came to 11 bases.

V gene TRBV6-5 combines with J gene TRBJ2-4, with D possibly being TRBD2 (5 bases). From germline, CDR1 is MNHEY and CDR2 SVGAGI. The CDR3 is 15 residues long. The germline V and J ends were trimmed by 6 bases and 1 base, with 13 bases remaining between them. CDR3 loop: CASRDGRGAKNIQYF. The CDR3 DNA reads as TGTGCCAGCAGGGATGGGCGCGGGGCCAAAAACATTCAGTACTTC.

This clone was seen just once. The rearrangement joins TRBV9 to TRBJ2-5, with a possible D match to TRBD2 (5 bases). This CDR3 comprises 16 residues. Deletions cut 0 bases from V and 2 bases from J, with 14 bases between. CDR1 is SGDLS, CDR2 YYNGEE, per germline. The CDR3 region is CASSVEMRALQETQYF. As DNA, the CDR3 is TGTGCCAGCAGCGTAGAAATGAGGGCACTACAAGAGACCCAGTACTTC.

V and J are TRBV5-4 and TRBJ2-7, with 7 bases fitting TRBD1. CDR1 SGHNT and CDR2 YYREEE come from the germline V gene (reference sequence). The trim removed 0 bases at V and 2 bases at J, leaving 8 bases unmatched. The CDR3 totals 16 residues. The CDR3 loop reads CASSLDLGGLTYEQYF. In nucleotides, the CDR3 is TGTGCCAGCAGCTTGGATCTAGGGGGCCTAACCTACGAGCAGTACTTC.

This sequence joins TRBV9 and TRBJ2-2; 8 bases line up with TRBD1. Germline lookup yields CDR1 SGDLS and CDR2 YYNGEE. After removal of 4 bases from V and 4 bases from J, the junction contained 6 bases not matched to a gene. CDR3 length equals 15 residues. In DNA form, the CDR3 reads TGTGCCAGCAGCCCGCAGGGGGCCGGCACCGGGGAGCTGTTTTTT. Translated: CASSPQGAGTGELFF. Looking up the rest from reference TRBV9 and TRBJ2-2 gives the full variable domain: DSGVTQTPKHLITATGQRVTLRCSPRSGDLSVYWYQQSLDQGLQFLIQYYNGEERAKGNILERFSAQQFPDLHSELNLSSLELGDSALYFCASSPQGAGTGELFFGEGSRLTVL.

This clone has just one count. This sequence joins TRBV16 and TRBJ2-5; TRBD1 might be the D (7 bases). CDR3 length equals 15 residues. Germline V gives CDR1 KGHSY, CDR2 FQNENV. The V and J ends lost 2 bases and 3 bases respectively, with 13 bases between them. The CDR3 loop reads CASSQDQGGEETQYF. CDR3 in DNA: TGTGCCAGCAGCCAAGACCAGGGGGGAGAAGAGACCCAGTACTTC.

CDR3 in DNA: TGTGCCAGTAGTGACCACGGGGGGACTAGCGGGAGGTACACCGGGGAGCTGTTTTTT. Protein sequence: CASSDHGGTSGRYTGELFF. The chain uses TRBV19 and TRBJ2-2; 15 bases align to TRBD2. The V gene end was trimmed by 5 bases and the J gene end by 3 bases; junction bases not matched to a gene: 10. Germline V CDR1 and CDR2: LNHDA, SQIVND (reference sequence). The CDR3 runs 19 residues.

The genes are TRBV6-5 and TRBJ2-7, with 10 bases matching TRBD2. Germline-derived CDR1 and CDR2 are MNHEY and SVGAGI. The junction had 9 bases not matched to a gene; V was cut back by 4 bases and J by 3 bases. The CDR3 loop spans 16 amino acids. The CDR3, as DNA: TGTGCCAGCAGTTTTACCTTAGCGGGAGGTTTCTACGAGCAGTACTTC. Translated: CASSFTLAGGFYEQYF.

This chain connects TRBV5-8 to TRBJ2-1; D might be TRBD1 (6 bases). Trimming shortened V by 1 base and J by 0 bases, and 14 bases separated the two germline ends. The germline V gene encodes CDR1 SGHTS and CDR2 YDEGEE. The CDR3 sequence is 17 residues long. The CDR3 nucleotides read TGTGCCAGCAGCTTGAGGGCAGGGGACCTCTCCTACAATGAGCAGTTCTTC. The encoded protein is CASSLRAGDLSYNEQFF.